This TCR beta chain was sequenced for a study of CD8 T cells in ankylosing spondylitis. General study findings and limits: Reported data indicate significant enrichment of disease-linked clones within matched ankylosing spondylitis synovial fluid. Earlier work had already found some motif variants in reactive arthritis synovial fluid and blood. What appeared characteristic of ankylosing spondylitis blood was a TCR beta motif of fewer than ten highly homologous variants.

This clonotype has ten or more counts. Its antigen remains unknown. Molecular-barcoded quantitative 5'-RACE produced these TCR beta libraries. In TCRdb, the 5' RACE reads were re-called with MiXCR into one record per CDR3 protein. The sample consists of more than 250,000 distinct CDR3 sequences, approximately 8.2% of them appearing once. The CDR3 runs to 15 residues. From germline, CDR1 is MGHRA and CDR2 YSYEKL. With 5 bases clipped from V and 3 bases from J, the junction kept 9 bases outside the gene matches. The sample consisted of blood, either unsorted or a sorted T cell fraction (not recorded which). The gene calls are TRBV4-1 and TRBJ2-7; 8 bases match TRBD2. The receptor comes from a male donor with ankylosing spondylitis. In DNA form, the CDR3 reads TGCGCCAGCAGCGAACATAGCGGGAAAATCTACGAGCAGTACTTC. Encoded protein: CASSEHSGKIYEQYF.